This TCR beta chain was documented in a study of neurological immune-mediated disorders. Each CDR3 protein gets one entry after TCRdb re-called the 5' RACE reads with MiXCR. Of about 92,000 distinct CDR3 sequences in the sample, around 3.6% were seen once. This clonotype was detected ten times or more. Per germline, CDR1 SGHDT and CDR2 YYEEEE. This CDR3 spans 17 amino acids. Germline trimming cut 1 base from V and 5 bases from J; bases unmatched to any gene: 14. This chain uses TRBV5-6 with TRBJ2-5, with 7 bases identical to TRBD2. Sequencing was performed on PBMCs. This TCR was recovered from a woman aged 50 to 60 with multiple sclerosis. Written as DNA, the CDR3 is TGTGCCAGCAGCTTGAAGAGGACTAGAATTTCTAGGGAGACCCAGTACTTC. Translation: CASSLKRTRISRETQYF.